This is a list of T cell receptor beta chains from one sample in a study of OX40 agonist ivuxolimab in advanced cancers. Measured with immunoSEQ multiplex PCR; TCRdb has only the in-frame clones, and not every one. In the table there are 95,000 to 150,000 clones, about 93% of which are singletons. The material was CD4+ or CD8+ T cells sorted from blood, obtained in a trial of the OX40 agonist ivuxolimab. All receptors derive from an adult with an advanced solid tumor such as melanoma, head and neck, liver or kidney cancer. CDR3s include the opening cysteine and the closing phenylalanine or tryptophan. The order of the fields is D gene, J gene, clone size, V gene, CDR3 protein, CDR3 DNA. The D gene is left open where the match is weak. Some rows have no size entry. The others give once, few or many, or a class for an expanded clone.

NA TRBJ1-4 once TRBV5-5 CASSHLRGMETNEKLFF TGTGCCAGCAGCCACCTTAGGGGGATGGAGACTAATGAAAAACTGTTTTTT
NA TRBJ1-1 NA TRBV25-1 CASRGRTGTRAFF TGTGCCAGCAGGGGAAGGACGGGGACGCGAGCTTTCTTT
NA TRBJ2-3 NA TRBV27 CASSLGSRGTQYF TGTGCCAGCAGCTTGGGGTCCCGTGGTACGCAGTATTTT
TRBD2 TRBJ2-1 NA TRBV18 CASSPLGTSSNEQFF TGTGCCAGCTCACCTTTGGGGACTAGCTCTAATGAGCAGTTCTTC
TRBD1 TRBJ2-7 NA TRBV5-4 CASSSPGQGFAEQYF TGTGCCAGCAGCTCCCCGGGACAGGGATTCGCTGAGCAGTACTTC
NA TRBJ2-7 NA TRBV6-6 CASSYARGTSDEQYF TGTGCCAGCAGTTACGCCAGGGGCACTTCGGACGAGCAGTACTTC
NA TRBJ2-5 NA TRBV25-1 CASSRSWETQYF TGTGCCAGTAGTCGCAGCTGGGAGACCCAGTACTTC
NA TRBJ2-7 NA TRBV7-3 CASRMDLGYEQYF TGTGCCAGCAGAATGGATCTTGGGTACGAGCAGTACTTC
TRBD1 TRBJ1-4 NA TRBV19 CASSHLGLTGPGEKLFF TGTGCCAGTAGCCACCTCGGGCTGACAGGGCCCGGTGAAAAACTGTTTTTT
TRBD1 TRBJ2-7 NA TRBV6-1 CASSEVGGRRSYEQYF TGTGCCAGCAGTGAAGTAGGGGGCAGGCGATCCTACGAGCAGTACTTC
NA TRBJ2-6 once TRBV21-1 CASSKESSGHSGANVLTF TGTGCCAGCAGCAAAGAATCTAGCGGGCACTCTGGGGCCAACGTCCTGACTTTC
NA TRBJ1-4 NA TRBV18 CASSPGAGVGDEKLFF TGTGCCAGCTCACCAGGGGCAGGGGTCGGAGATGAAAAACTGTTTTTT
NA TRBJ2-2 NA TRBV5-8 CASSLLVGAGTGELFF TGTGCCAGCAGCTTGCTGGTCGGGGCCGGAACCGGGGAGCTGTTTTTT
TRBD1 TRBJ1-1 once TRBV18 CASSPPGVGQSPEAFF TGTGCCAGCTCACCACCAGGAGTGGGACAGTCCCCTGAAGCTTTCTTT
NA TRBJ2-3 NA TRBV27 CASSLTRSTDTQYF TGTGCCAGCAGCTTGACTAGGAGCACAGATACGCAGTATTTT
TRBD1 TRBJ1-4 NA TRBV2 CASTGTGAANEKLFF TGTGCCAGCACTGGGACAGGCGCCGCTAATGAAAAACTGTTTTTT
NA TRBJ1-3 NA TRBV4-3 CASSQTGNTIYF TGCGCCAGCAGCCAAACTGGAAACACCATATATTTT
NA TRBJ2-2 NA TRBV14 CASSQEGTRVRFNTGELFF TGTGCCAGCAGCCAAGAAGGGACGAGGGTTCGGTTTAACACCGGGGAGCTGTTTTTT
NA TRBJ2-7 NA TRBV7-2 CASSSPGVHEQYF TGTGCCAGCAGTTCTCCGGGGGTCCACGAGCAGTACTTC
NA TRBJ1-5 NA TRBV23-1 CASSRLCGWGNQPQHF TGCGCCAGCAGTCGTCTCTGCGGGTGGGGCAATCAGCCCCAGCATTTT
NA TRBJ2-7 NA TRBV7-9 CASSLAGTGLLTGYEQYF TGTGCCAGCAGCTTAGCGGGGACGGGGCTCCTCACGGGGTACGAGCAGTACTTC
NA TRBJ2-2 NA TRBV18 CASSPPSSNTGELFF TGTGCCAGCTCACCCCCCTCATCTAACACCGGGGAGCTGTTTTTT
TRBD1 TRBJ1-1 NA TRBV6-5 CASSYSGRGRTEAFF TGTGCCAGCAGTTACTCGGGCAGGGGGAGGACTGAAGCTTTCTTT
NA TRBJ2-5 NA TRBV6-1 CASSEAGPGSSETQYF TGTGCCAGCAGTGAAGCTGGCCCGGGATCCAGCGAGACCCAGTACTTC
NA TRBJ1-1 NA TRBV10-1 CASSEFSWGEAFF TGCGCCAGCAGTGAGTTTAGCTGGGGAGAAGCTTTCTTT
TRBD2 TRBJ2-2 NA TRBV9 CASSVREGGNGELFF TGTGCCAGCAGCGTTCGGGAGGGCGGGAACGGGGAGCTGTTTTTT
TRBD2 TRBJ2-7 NA TRBV6-1 CASRTSGGAYEQYF TGTGCCAGCAGGACTAGCGGGGGGGCGTACGAGCAGTACTTC
TRBD2 TRBJ2-1 NA TRBV18 CASSPLAGVNEQFF TGTGCCAGCTCACCACTAGCGGGAGTCAATGAGCAGTTCTTC
NA TRBJ2-3 NA TRBV29-1 CSGRGLQTDTQYF TGCAGCGGACGGGGACTTCAGACAGATACGCAGTATTTT
TRBD1 TRBJ1-6 NA TRBV19 CASSAQRGGVAGNSPLHF TGTGCCAGTAGTGCTCAGAGAGGGGGCGTCGCGGGCAATTCACCCCTCCACTTT
NA TRBJ2-3 NA TRBV18 CASSLGAGALTDTQYF TGTGCCAGCTCACTAGGGGCGGGGGCCCTCACAGATACGCAGTATTTT
NA TRBJ2-7 once TRBV9 CASSVAPSYEQYF TGTGCCAGCAGCGTAGCTCCCTCCTACGAGCAGTACTTC
NA TRBJ2-3 NA TRBV19 CASSMAASTDTQYF TGTGCCAGTAGTATGGCGGCTAGCACAGATACGCAGTATTTT
NA TRBJ1-5 NA TRBV19 CASSQVRGNQPQHF TGTGCCAGTAGTCAAGTCCGGGGGAATCAGCCCCAGCATTTT
NA TRBJ1-6 NA TRBV5-1 CATKAGTDNSPLHF TGCGCCACCAAAGCCGGGACCGATAATTCACCCCTCCACTTT
NA TRBJ1-4 NA TRBV23-1 CASSQGDPLKLFF TGCGCCAGCAGTCAAGGGGACCCGTTGAAACTGTTTTTT
NA TRBJ1-3 NA TRBV28 CASSERVKGTIYF TGTGCCAGCAGCGAAAGGGTTAAAGGCACCATATATTTT
NA TRBJ2-1 NA TRBV4-2 CASSLSGVSSYNEQFF TGTGCCAGCAGCCTCTCGGGGGTGAGCTCCTACAATGAGCAGTTCTTC
NA TRBJ2-5 NA TRBV7-2 CASSRAGAQAETQYF TGTGCCAGCAGCAGGGCCGGGGCTCAGGCAGAGACCCAGTACTTC
NA TRBJ2-2 NA TRBV19 CASSNLRLKNTGELFF TGTGCCAGTAGTAACCTCAGGCTGAAGAACACCGGGGAGCTGTTTTTT
NA TRBJ1-1 NA TRBV5-6 CASSLRREEAFF TGTGCCAGCAGCTTACGGCGGGAAGAAGCTTTCTTT
NA TRBJ2-7 NA TRBV28 CASSFARTRDEQYF TGTGCCAGCAGTTTCGCACGAACACGGGACGAGCAGTACTTC
NA TRBJ2-1 NA TRBV12-5 CASGLGQGRGFF TGTGCTAGTGGTTTGGGTCAGGGAAGGGGGTTCTTC
NA TRBJ2-5 NA TRBV5-1 CASSPEPRELETQYF TGCGCCAGCAGTCCCGAGCCCAGAGAGTTAGAGACCCAGTACTTC
NA TRBJ1-4 NA TRBV5-1 CASSLDPRDGNEKLFF TGCGCCAGCAGCTTGGACCCCCGGGACGGAAATGAAAAACTGTTTTTT